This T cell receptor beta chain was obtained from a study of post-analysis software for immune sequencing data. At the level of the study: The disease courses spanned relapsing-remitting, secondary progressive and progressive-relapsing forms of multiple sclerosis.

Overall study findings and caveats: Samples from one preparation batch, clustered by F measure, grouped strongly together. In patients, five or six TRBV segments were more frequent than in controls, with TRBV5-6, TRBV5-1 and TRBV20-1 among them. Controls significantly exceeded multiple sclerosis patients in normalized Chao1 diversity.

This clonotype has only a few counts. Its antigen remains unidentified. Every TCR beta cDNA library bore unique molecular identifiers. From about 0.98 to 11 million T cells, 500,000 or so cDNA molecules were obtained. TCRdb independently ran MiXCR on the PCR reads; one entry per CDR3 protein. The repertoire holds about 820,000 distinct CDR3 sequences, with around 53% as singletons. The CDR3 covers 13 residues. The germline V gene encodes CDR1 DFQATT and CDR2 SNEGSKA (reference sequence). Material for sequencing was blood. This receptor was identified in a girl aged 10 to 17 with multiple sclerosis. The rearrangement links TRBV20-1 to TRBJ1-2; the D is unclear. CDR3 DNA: TGCAGCGGGGAGCCGGAGGAGTCATATGGCTACACCTTC. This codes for CSGEPEESYGYTF.